The 14 T cell receptor beta chains in this list originate from one sample, sequenced in a study of control samples from healthy donors and cancer patients. The method was immunoSEQ multiplex PCR; TCRdb's version includes in-frame clones alone and lacks a portion of them. The repertoire has nearly 9,500 clones, 90% to 95% of them found once; the top ten carry just under 20%. The sequenced material came from PBMCs. Receptors were obtained from a man in his 60s with colorectal cancer.

The rearrangement uses TRBV6-5 and TRBJ1-1; D perhaps matches TRBD1 (5 bases). V gave up 0 bases and J gave up 1 base, with 12 bases separating them. The germline V gene has CDR1 MNHEY and CDR2 SVGAGI. The CDR3 has 16 amino acids. Here the CDR3 reads CASSYSTGHRNTEAFF. Here the CDR3 DNA reads TGTGCCAGCAGTTACTCGACGGGGCACAGGAACACTGAAGCTTTCTTT.

The CDR3 reads CASSPRTGRNTGELFF. In DNA form, the CDR3 reads TGTGCCAGCAGCCCTAGGACAGGGAGGAACACCGGGGAGCTGTTTTTT. The chain combines TRBV7-9 with TRBJ2-2; TRBD1 matches at 8 bases. V dropped 5 bases and J dropped 1; count of bases not matched to a gene: 6. Germline V CDR1 and CDR2: SEHNR, FQNEAQ (reference sequence). The CDR3 has 16 amino acids.

The gene calls are TRBV2 and TRBJ2-3, with TRBD2 as a possible D gene (5 bases). V dropped 10 bases and J dropped 1 base, with 12 bases sitting between them. The CDR3 is made up of 13 amino acids. Per germline, CDR1 SNHLY and CDR2 FYNNEI. CDR3 in DNA: TGTGCCACGTTCGGGGTGGGCACAGATACGCAGTATTTT. Protein sequence: CATFGVGTDTQYF.

V and J are TRBV7-2 and TRBJ2-3; 8 bases fit TRBD2. This CDR3 contains 14 residues. V lost 10 bases, J lost 8 bases, and 14 bases stayed unmatched. Per the germline V gene, CDR1 is SGHTA and CDR2 is FQGNSA. The CDR3, as DNA: TGTGCCACGGGGGGGAATCGCTTCTCGGGTACGCAGTATTTT. This codes for CATGGNRFSGTQYF. Complete variable domain (other parts from reference TRBV7-2 and TRBJ2-3): GAGVSQSPSNKVTEKGKDVELRCDPISGHTALYWYRQSLGQGLEFLIYFQGNSAPDKSGLPSDRFSAERTGGSVSTLTIQRTQQEDSAVYLCATGGNRFSGTQYFGPGTRLTVL.

The gene calls are TRBV28 and TRBJ1-4, with a possible D match to TRBD1 (5 bases). CDR1 and CDR2 from the germline V gene are MDHEN and SYDVKM. There are 17 residues in the CDR3. Deletions cut 3 bases from V and 0 bases from J, with 14 bases between. DNA for the CDR3: TGTGCCAGCAGTTTCCCCGAGTGGGGGGCAACTAATGAAAAACTGTTTTTT. It codes for CASSFPEWGATNEKLFF.

This sequence joins TRBV6-1 and TRBJ2-1; D is unclear. Germline V gives CDR1 MNHNS, CDR2 SASEGT. The CDR3 spans 11 residues. V was cut by 1 base and J by 15 bases, with 10 bases left in between. CDR3 nucleotides: TGTGCCAGCAGTGAAGGCCAACCCCCGTTCTTC. Translated, it gives CASSEGQPPFF.

The chain carries TRBV19 and TRBJ2-1; the D gene could be TRBD1 or TRBD2 (5 bases each). The CDR3 extends over 17 amino acids. The V end was cut by 3 bases, the J end by 2 bases, with 17 bases between. Looked up from germline, CDR1 is LNHDA and CDR2 is SQIVND (reference sequence). The CDR3 sequence is CASSIMGSRATYNEQFF. The CDR3, as DNA: TGTGCCAGTAGTATTATGGGGAGCAGGGCGACCTACAATGAGCAGTTCTTC. Looking up the rest from reference TRBV19 and TRBJ2-1 gives the full variable domain: DGGITQSPKYLFRKEGQNVTLSCEQNLNHDAMYWYRQDPGQGLRLIYYSQIVNDFQKGDIAEGYSVSREKKESFPLTVTSAQKNPTAFYLCASSIMGSRATYNEQFFGPGTRLTVL.

The rearrangement links TRBV4-1 to TRBJ2-1, with TRBD2 identical over 10 bases. This CDR3 spans 16 amino acids. The germline CDR1 and CDR2 sequences are MGHRA and YSYEKL. V was clipped by 0 bases and J by 12 bases; unmatched bases: 11. The chain's CDR3 is CASSQDISGGTDRQFF. The CDR3 bases are TGCGCCAGCAGCCAAGATATTAGCGGGGGGACCGATCGGCAGTTCTTC.

This clone was recorded only once. The V gene is TRBV2, the J gene TRBJ1-5; 8 bases map to TRBD1. Trimming took 1 base from V and 7 from J; bases not matched to a gene: 12. The germline V gene has CDR1 SNHLY and CDR2 FYNNEI. The CDR3 is 17 amino acids. The CDR3 DNA follows: TGTGCCAGCAGTGAAGGACAGGGGATTAGAATAAACCAGCCCCAGCATTTT. Its protein product is CASSEGQGIRINQPQHF.

The chain recombines TRBV10-3 with TRBJ1-6; no firm D call. This CDR3 contains 16 residues. V lost 2 bases and J lost 0, with 8 bases in between. CDR1 is ENHRY, CDR2 SYGVKD, per germline. CDR3 residues: CAISEAGSSYNSPLHF. The CDR3 nucleotides are TGTGCCATCAGTGAGGCAGGTAGCTCCTATAATTCACCCCTCCACTTT.

The chain has TRBV27 and TRBJ2-1, with 12 positions matching TRBD2. This CDR3 is 20 amino acids long. Unmatched junction bases numbered 17, after V lost 8 bases and J lost 0 bases. Germline V lookup: CDR1 MNHEY, CDR2 SMNVEV (reference sequence). In DNA, the CDR3 is TGTGCCAGCTATCTTAGACGTCGGCTAGCGGGGGGGAGCTCCTACAATGAGCAGTTCTTC. Translated: CASYLRRRLAGGSSYNEQFF.

V usage is TRBV28 and J usage is TRBJ2-7; D tentatively reads TRBD1 or TRBD2 (5 bases each). The CDR3 sequence is 13 residues long. Germline V gives CDR1 MDHEN, CDR2 SYDVKM. Between the trimmed V and J ends, which lost 7 bases and 3 bases, there was a span of 13 bases. The DNA for the CDR3 is TGTGCCAGCACCACCTCGAGGGGCTACGAGCAGTACTTC. The encoded protein is CASTTSRGYEQYF. The variable domain in full, completed from reference TRBV28 and TRBJ2-7, reads DVKVTQSSRYLVKRTGEKVFLECVQDMDHENMFWYRQDPGLGLRLIYFSYDVKMKEKGDIPEGYSVSREKKERFSLILESASTNQTSMYLCASTTSRGYEQYFGPGTRLTVT.

This chain uses TRBV4-1 with TRBJ1-6; the D is unclear. Trimming stripped 4 bases from V and 0 bases from J, with 10 bases between. CDR3 length equals 16 residues. Germline-derived CDR1 and CDR2 are MGHRA and YSYEKL. DNA for the CDR3: TGCGCCAGCAGCCTGGGCTTTAGCTCCTATAATTCACCCCTCCACTTT. As protein: CASSLGFSSYNSPLHF.

The J gene is TRBJ1-6, the V gene TRBV13; 9 bases are a match to TRBD1. The CDR3 extends over 15 amino acids. The V segment lost 1 base and the J segment 8 bases; nucleotides outside the gene matches: 3. From germline, CDR1 is PRHDT and CDR2 FYEKMQ (reference sequence). DNA of the CDR3: TGTGCCAGCAGCTTAGTCGGGACAGGGTATTCACCCCTCCACTTT. This gives the protein CASSLVGTGYSPLHF.